The text below deals with one T cell receptor beta chain. This specimen belongs to a study of blood T cell repertoires in COVID-19. Study-level background: Samples representing acute and convalescent COVID-19 were sourced from the United States, Italy and Spain. Nucleic acid was either cDNA or gDNA, and it came from T cells, B-cell-depleted T cells, or PBMCs.

The CDR3 contains 14 residues. Germline values: CDR1 SGHAT, CDR2 FQNNGV. Trimming took 5 bases from V and 2 from J; bases not matched to a gene: 3. Authors' methods: Amplification with reference gene primers provided the estimates of nucleated cell counts. Assay used: immunoSEQ multiplex PCR; TCRdb lists only in-frame clones, some missing. V and J calls and clone size follow that table, whereas D and trimming were derived from the DNA. Found here are some 300,000 clones, 88% of them singletons; the top ten hold about 7%. This clonotype was sampled from a young woman who had recovered from COVID-19. The chain combines TRBV11-2 with TRBJ2-4; 7 bases line up with TRBD1. Sequencing was performed on peripheral blood. The CDR3 DNA follows: TGTGCCAGCAGCCTGACAGGGCCCAAAAACATTCAGTACTTC. It is translated as CASSLTGPKNIQYF.